This T cell receptor beta chain came from a study of blood T cell repertoires in COVID-19. The protocol was immunoSEQ multiplex PCR, while the TCRdb copy is restricted to in-frame clones and leaves out a portion. The profile shows about 250,000 clones, around nine tenths of them singletons. The CDR3 runs to 12 residues. The V and J ends lost 5 bases and 10 bases respectively, with 12 bases between them. CDR1 is SGHVS, CDR2 FQNEAQ, per germline. The receptor was derived from a woman aged 40 to 49 who had recovered from COVID-19. The V gene is TRBV7-8, the J gene TRBJ2-1, with D perhaps matching TRBD1 (5 bases). Sequencing was carried out using peripheral blood. The CDR3 nucleotides are TGTGCCAGCAGCATCCGACAGTACGAGCAGTTCTTC. This translates into CASSIRQYEQFF.